This is a list of T cell receptor beta chains from one sample in a study of cytomegalovirus exposure and HLA in healthy donors. Sequencing was performed with immunoSEQ multiplex PCR; in TCRdb, only in-frame clones are kept and a portion is missing. The table includes some 190,000 clones, 76% detected once. The sequenced sample was PBMCs. All receptors come from a woman in her 30s in good health and CMV-seropositive. The CDR3 runs from the conserved cysteine through the conserved F or W. D genes are given only for firm matches. A clone size is listed for some rows: how often the clone was seen (once, few, many), or a class if it is expanded.

clone size: few; D gene: TRBD1; J gene: TRBJ1-1; V gene: TRBV15; CDR3 protein: CATSRVAGTGGTEAFF; CDR3 DNA: TGTGCCACCAGCAGAGTGGCCGGGACAGGGGGCACTGAAGCTTTCTTT
clone size: -; D gene: TRBD1; J gene: TRBJ2-7; V gene: TRBV5-6; CDR3 protein: CASSKDRFSYEQYF; CDR3 DNA: TGTGCCAGCAGCAAGGACAGGTTCTCCTACGAGCAGTACTTC
clone size: -; D gene: TRBD1; J gene: TRBJ1-4; V gene: TRBV25-1; CDR3 protein: CASTDRGRNEKLFF; CDR3 DNA: TGTGCCAGCACTGACAGGGGGCGGAATGAAAAACTGTTTTTT
clone size: once; D gene: -; J gene: TRBJ2-7; V gene: TRBV4-1; CDR3 protein: CASSQDPRGRTYEQYF; CDR3 DNA: TGCGCCAGCAGCCAAGACCCCAGGGGAAGGACCTACGAGCAGTACTTC
clone size: -; D gene: -; J gene: TRBJ2-3; V gene: TRBV4-1; CDR3 protein: CASSQESVYTDTQYF; CDR3 DNA: TGCGCCAGCAGCCAAGAATCGGTATACACAGATACGCAGTATTTT
clone size: few; D gene: TRBD1; J gene: TRBJ2-7; V gene: TRBV11-2; CDR3 protein: CASSWTGVFRGEQYF; CDR3 DNA: TGTGCCAGCAGCTGGACAGGGGTCTTCCGGGGCGAGCAGTACTTC
clone size: -; D gene: TRBD1; J gene: TRBJ1-6; V gene: TRBV6-5; CDR3 protein: CASSWDRNSPLHF; CDR3 DNA: TGTGCCAGCAGTTGGGACAGGAATTCACCCCTCCACTTT
clone size: -; D gene: TRBD1; J gene: TRBJ2-7; V gene: TRBV5-6; CDR3 protein: CASSLGTGGPYEQYF; CDR3 DNA: TGTGCCAGCAGCTTGGGGACAGGGGGACCCTACGAGCAGTACTTC
clone size: once; D gene: -; J gene: TRBJ2-7; V gene: TRBV5-6; CDR3 protein: CASSSPRVPSYEQYF; CDR3 DNA: TGTGCCAGCAGCTCGCCTCGTGTGCCGTCCTACGAGCAGTACTTC
clone size: once; D gene: -; J gene: TRBJ1-3; V gene: TRBV30; CDR3 protein: CAWTVPGNGNTIYF; CDR3 DNA: TGTGCCTGGACCGTCCCGGGGAATGGAAACACCATATATTTT
clone size: -; D gene: -; J gene: TRBJ2-6; V gene: TRBV28; CDR3 protein: CASSLTPGSGANVLTF; CDR3 DNA: TGTGCCAGCAGTTTAACTCCAGGGTCTGGGGCCAACGTCCTGACTTTC
clone size: once; D gene: -; J gene: TRBJ1-4; V gene: TRBV28; CDR3 protein: CASRPGGANEKLFF; CDR3 DNA: TGTGCCAGCCGGCCGGGAGGGGCCAATGAAAAACTGTTTTTT
clone size: -; D gene: -; J gene: TRBJ1-2; V gene: TRBV28; CDR3 protein: CASSLPGHPNYGYTF; CDR3 DNA: TGTGCCAGCAGTCTGCCGGGACATCCGAACTATGGCTACACCTTC
clone size: -; D gene: TRBD1; J gene: TRBJ2-1; V gene: TRBV9; CDR3 protein: CASSVEGQGRNEQFF; CDR3 DNA: TGTGCCAGCAGCGTAGAGGGACAGGGGAGGAATGAGCAGTTCTTC
clone size: -; D gene: -; J gene: TRBJ2-2; V gene: TRBV9; CDR3 protein: CASSPLLLTGPSTGELFF; CDR3 DNA: TGTGCCAGCAGCCCACTCCTCCTAACAGGGCCGAGCACCGGGGAGCTGTTTTTT
clone size: -; D gene: TRBD2; J gene: TRBJ2-3; V gene: TRBV4-2; CDR3 protein: CASSRLAGGPGDTQYF; CDR3 DNA: TGTGCCAGCAGCCGCCTAGCGGGGGGGCCGGGAGATACGCAGTATTTT
clone size: -; D gene: -; J gene: TRBJ2-3; V gene: TRBV4-2; CDR3 protein: CATGASGADTQYF; CDR3 DNA: TGTGCCACAGGGGCTAGCGGCGCAGATACGCAGTATTTT
clone size: -; D gene: TRBD2; J gene: TRBJ2-7; V gene: TRBV10-3; CDR3 protein: CAIGPRTGGLGSYEQYF; CDR3 DNA: TGTGCCATCGGACCGCGGACGGGAGGGCTGGGCTCCTACGAGCAGTACTTC